The clone carrying this TCR beta chain has a count of ten or more. Attached unique molecular identifiers marked individual cDNA molecules. MiXCR, applied by TCRdb to the 5' RACE reads, yields one record per CDR3 protein. The data show about 56,000 distinct CDR3 sequences, with around 15% seen just once and 4.1% held by the top ten. The sample comes from a study of early T cells in non-severe SARS-CoV-2 infection. For the study at large: Chains from this unsorted whole-blood bulk RNA could not be paired.

This CDR3 is 16 amino acids long. V was cut by 3 bases and J by 4 bases, with 18 bases left in between. The germline V gene encodes CDR1 WSHSY and CDR2 SAAADI. The rearrangement joins TRBV10-2 to TRBJ1-2; no definite D call. The sequencing used whole blood, collected at baseline. The TCR was taken from an adult who was a healthcare worker with PCR-confirmed SARS-CoV-2 infection or an uninfected control (not recorded which). The CDR3 loop reads CASSEAGFSPFYGYTF. In DNA form, the CDR3 reads TGCGCCAGCAGTGAAGCGGGATTCTCCCCCTTCTATGGCTACACCTTC.